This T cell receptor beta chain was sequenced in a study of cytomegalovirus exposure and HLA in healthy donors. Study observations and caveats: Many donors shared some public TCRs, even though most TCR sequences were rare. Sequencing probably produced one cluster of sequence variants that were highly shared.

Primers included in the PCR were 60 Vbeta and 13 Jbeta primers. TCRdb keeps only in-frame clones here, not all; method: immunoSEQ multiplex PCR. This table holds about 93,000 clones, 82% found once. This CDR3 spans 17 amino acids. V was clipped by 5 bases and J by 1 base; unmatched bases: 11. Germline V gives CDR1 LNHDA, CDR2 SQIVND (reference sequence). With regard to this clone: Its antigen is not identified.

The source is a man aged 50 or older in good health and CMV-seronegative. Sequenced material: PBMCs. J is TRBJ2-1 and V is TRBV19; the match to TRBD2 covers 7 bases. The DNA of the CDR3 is TGTGCCAGTAGTGGTGACCCGGGACTAACGTCCTACAATGAGCAGTTCTTC. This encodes CASSGDPGLTSYNEQFF.